Listed here are 23 T cell receptor beta chains from one sample, sequenced in a study of T cells after somatic rescue of genetic block. Assay used: immunoSEQ multiplex PCR; TCRdb lists only in-frame clones, some missing. The sample contains approximately 10,000 clones, approximately 79% of which appear only once. The sample comprised peripheral blood mononuclear cells (PBMCs). The receptors stem from a boy between 10 and 17 years old.

This clone has just a few counts. This chain connects TRBV7-6 to TRBJ2-7; D may be TRBD2 (5 bases). This CDR3 comprises 14 residues. Germline CDR1 is SGHVS and CDR2 is FNYEAQ. With 3 bases removed from V and 5 bases from J, the gap between germline ends came to 14 bases. Written as DNA, the CDR3 is TGTGCCAGCAGCTTGCGGGTGCTGGGGAACGAGCAGTACTTC. It yields the protein CASSLRVLGNEQYF.

This chain joins TRBV5-1 and TRBJ2-5; 7 nucleotides line up with TRBD1. The CDR3 is 16 amino acids. CDR1 is SGHRS and CDR2 is YFSETQ in the germline V gene. After removal of 0 bases from V and 2 bases from J, the junction contained 7 bases not matched to a gene. The CDR3 reads CASSLVTGVMQETQYF. The CDR3 DNA follows: TGCGCCAGCAGCTTGGTTACAGGGGTTATGCAAGAGACCCAGTACTTC.

In its sample, this clone was seen a few times. V and J are TRBV7-3 and TRBJ2-2; TRBD2 agrees at 9 bases. The CDR3 consists of 20 residues. Trimming took 5 bases from V and 1 from J; bases not matched to a gene: 17. The germline V gene encodes CDR1 SGHTA and CDR2 FQGTGA. DNA for the CDR3: TGTGCCAGCAGCACTAAAACCTCCCCTACTAGCGGGCAGAACACCGGGGAGCTGTTTTTT. Translated: CASSTKTSPTSGQNTGELFF. The entire variable domain, with the rest obtained from reference TRBV7-3 and TRBJ2-2, is as follows: GAGVSQTPSNKVTEKGKYVELRCDPISGHTALYWYRQSLGQGPEFLIYFQGTGAADDSGLPNDRFFAVRPEGSVSTLKIQRTERGDSAVYLCASSTKTSPTSGQNTGELFFGEGSRLTVL.

This clone was observed a handful of times. The chain is built from TRBV2 and TRBJ1-2; 11 bases agree with TRBD1. The CDR3 is 14 residues long. Germline-derived CDR1 and CDR2 are SNHLY and FYNNEI. V lost 4 bases and J lost 5; bases outside the gene matches: 3. The DNA of the CDR3 is TGTGCCAGCAGTGGCGGGACAGGGGGGTATGGCTACACCTTC. Its translation is CASSGGTGGYGYTF. Based on the CDR3 plus reference TRBV2 and TRBJ1-2, the full variable domain is EPEVTQTPSHQVTQMGQEVILRCVPISNHLYFYWYRQILGQKVEFLVSFYNNEISEKSEIFDDQFSVERPDGSNFTLKIRSTKLEDSAMYFCASSGGTGGYGYTFGSGTRLTVV.

The chain joins TRBV6-1 to TRBJ1-1; no definite D call. Germline-derived CDR1 and CDR2 are MNHNS and SASEGT. The CDR3 has 15 residues. Trimming removed 5 bases at V and 1 base at J, with 14 bases between. CDR3 residues: CASSTSTGGNTEAFF. CDR3 DNA sequence: TGTGCCAGCAGTACCTCAACGGGAGGGAACACTGAAGCTTTCTTT.

V and J are TRBV6-1 and TRBJ1-2; 7 positions agree with TRBD1. V trimming: 6 bases; J trimming: 6 bases; junction bases outside the gene matches: 7. CDR3 length: 13 residues. CDR1 is MNHNS, CDR2 SASEGT, per germline. The CDR3 protein is CASRVTGQNGYTF. The DNA for the CDR3 is TGTGCCAGCAGAGTGACAGGGCAGAATGGCTACACCTTC.

The CDR3 sequence is CASSLVTPPYEQYF. The DNA of the CDR3 is TGTGCCAGCAGCTTGGTCACCCCCCCCTACGAGCAGTACTTC. The J gene is TRBJ2-7, the V gene TRBV5-6; D gene unclear. The CDR3 loop spans 14 amino acids. From germline, CDR1 is SGHDT and CDR2 YYEEEE. Trimming removed 0 bases at V and 2 bases at J, with 9 bases between. The full variable domain, its missing parts supplied by reference TRBV5-6 and TRBJ2-7, is DAGVTQSPTHLIKTRGQQVTLRCSPKSGHDTVSWYQQALGQGPQFIFQYYEEEERQRGNFPDRFSGHQFPNYSSELNVNALLLGDSALYLCASSLVTPPYEQYFGPGTRLTVT.

The V and J genes are TRBV18 and TRBJ1-2; possible D gene TRBD1, 6 bases. V was shortened by 2 bases and J by 4 bases, with 17 bases between the two germline ends. Germline V CDR1 and CDR2: KGHSH, LQKENI. CDR3 size: 16 residues. This CDR3 reads CASSPSRQAGLYGYTF. The DNA of the CDR3 is TGTGCCAGCTCACCATCCAGACAGGCGGGACTCTATGGCTACACCTTC. The variable domain in full, completed from reference TRBV18 and TRBJ1-2, reads NAGVMQNPRHLVRRRGQEARLRCSPMKGHSHVYWYRQLPEEGLKFMVYLQKENIIDESGMPKERFSAEFPKEGPSILRIQQVVRGDSAAYFCASSPSRQAGLYGYTFGSGTRLTVV.

The chain uses TRBV29-1 and TRBJ2-1; 7 nucleotides line up with TRBD2. Germline trimming cut 0 bases from V and 5 bases from J; bases unmatched to any gene: 4. This CDR3 spans 14 amino acids. Germline V gene lookup returns CDR1 SQVTM and CDR2 ANQGSEA. The chain's CDR3 is CSVEDGRINNEQFF. DNA for the CDR3: TGCAGCGTTGAAGACGGGAGGATAAACAATGAGCAGTTCTTC.

This clone is medium-sized (0.01 to 0.1%). The CDR3, as DNA: TGTGCCAGCACTAGATACAGGGGGTTATACGAGCAGTACTTC. This gives the protein CASTRYRGLYEQYF. The chain combines TRBV6-4 with TRBJ2-7; 8 bases line up with TRBD1. This CDR3 is 14 amino acids long. V lost 7 bases to trimming and J lost 4 bases; unmatched junction nucleotides: 9. Germline V gives CDR1 MRHNA, CDR2 SNTAGT.

V gene TRBV27 combines with J gene TRBJ2-5; no firm D call. The CDR3 totals 15 residues. Between the trimmed V and J ends, which lost 5 bases and 4 bases, there was a span of 17 bases. Germline CDR1 is MNHEY and CDR2 is SMNVEV (reference sequence). The CDR3 DNA reads as TGTGCCAGCAGTCTTATCCCACTGAGACCAGAGACCCAGTACTTC. Protein product: CASSLIPLRPETQYF.

V is TRBV4-1 and J is TRBJ2-1, with TRBD2 matching 15 bases. V lost 4 bases and J lost 1; bases outside the gene matches: 5. Germline-derived CDR1 and CDR2 are MGHRA and YSYEKL. The CDR3 is 18 amino acids. This CDR3 is CASSLGLAGGFSYNEQFF. Here the CDR3 DNA reads TGCGCCAGCAGCCTCGGACTAGCGGGGGGGTTTTCCTACAATGAGCAGTTCTTC.

The gene calls are TRBV5-4 and TRBJ1-1; 8 nucleotides agree with TRBD1. The J segment lost 5 bases and the V segment lost 0 bases, leaving 6 bases of the junction unmatched. Per the germline V gene, CDR1 is SGHNT and CDR2 is YYREEE (reference sequence). The CDR3 has 15 amino acids. CDR3 protein: CASSLAGQGSTEAFF. The DNA of the CDR3 is TGTGCCAGCAGCTTGGCCGGACAGGGTAGTACTGAAGCTTTCTTT. Drawing the rest from reference TRBV5-4 and TRBJ1-1, the complete variable domain is ETGVTQSPTHLIKTRGQQVTLRCSSQSGHNTVSWYQQALGQGPQFIFQYYREEENGRGNFPPRFSGLQFPNYSSELNVNALELDDSALYLCASSLAGQGSTEAFFGQGTRLTVV.

This chain joins TRBV6-6 and TRBJ2-7; 8 bases map to TRBD2. This CDR3 region has 14 residues. The germline CDR1 and CDR2 sequences are MNHNY and SVGAGI (reference sequence). With V trimmed by 2 bases and J by 3 bases, 3 bases remained unmatched. CDR3 loop: CASSYERGIYEQYF. CDR3 in DNA: TGTGCCAGCAGTTACGAGCGGGGGATCTACGAGCAGTACTTC.

In this sample, this clone turned up a few times. This chain links TRBV5-6 with TRBJ1-4, with D tentatively TRBD1 (6 bases). The CDR3 contains 14 residues. V was pared by 0 bases and J by 16 bases, with 19 bases between. In germline, CDR1 is SGHDT, CDR2 YYEEEE. Written as DNA, the CDR3 is TGTGCCAGCAGCTTGGGCGACAGGTACCCATCCTGGTTTTTT. It encodes CASSLGDRYPSWFF.

This clone is categorized as medium-sized. The chain couples TRBV6-6 to TRBJ1-1; TRBD1 agrees at 7 bases. Trimming removed 10 bases from V and 6 bases from J; junction bases left unmatched: 14. The germline gives CDR1 MNHNY, CDR2 SVGAGI (reference sequence). The CDR3 covers 14 residues. The CDR3 sequence is CATLLRGGKAEAFF. The CDR3, as DNA: TGTGCCACCCTCCTACGAGGGGGCAAAGCTGAAGCTTTCTTT.

The chain joins TRBV27 to TRBJ2-2; D not certain. The germline V gene has CDR1 MNHEY and CDR2 SMNVEV (reference sequence). V gave up 2 bases and J gave up 5 bases, with 15 bases separating them. This CDR3 is 16 amino acids long. The CDR3 nucleotides read TGTGCCAGCAGTTTAATCTCGCCTATAGTGACCGGGGAGCTGTTTTTT. Translation: CASSLISPIVTGELFF.

The sample holds one count of this clone. The chain recombines TRBV6-5 with TRBJ2-7; 8 positions agree with TRBD2. The CDR3 runs 13 residues. Germline lookup yields CDR1 MNHEY and CDR2 SVGAGI. Unmatched junction bases numbered 6, after V lost 5 bases and J lost 6 bases. DNA of the CDR3: TGTGCCAGCAGTGACGGGAGGGCCACCGAGCAGTACTTC. Residues: CASSDGRATEQYF.

CDR3 sequence: CASSFTAGTNTGELFF. DNA of the CDR3: TGTGCCAGCAGCTTTACGGCGGGGACCAACACCGGGGAGCTGTTTTTT. The J gene is TRBJ2-2, the V gene TRBV11-3; D might be TRBD2 (6 bases). This CDR3 region has 16 residues. V was shortened by 3 bases and J by 2 bases, with 13 bases between the two germline ends. Germline V CDR1 and CDR2: SGHNT, YENEEA.

This clone was detected only a few times. V gene TRBV6-5 combines with J gene TRBJ2-7, with 13 bases identical to TRBD2. V lost 6 bases, J lost 2 bases, and 4 bases stayed unmatched. Germline V gene lookup returns CDR1 MNHEY and CDR2 SVGAGI. The CDR3 contains 15 residues. The CDR3 loop reads CASRGLAGIPYEQYF. The CDR3 nucleotides read TGTGCCAGCAGGGGACTAGCGGGAATCCCCTACGAGCAGTACTTC.

The chain uses TRBV6-5 and TRBJ2-7, with D maybe TRBD1 (5 bases). CDR1 is MNHEY and CDR2 is SVGAGI in the germline V gene. The CDR3 is made up of 16 amino acids. Trimming shortened V by 2 bases and J by 2 bases, and 16 bases separated the two germline ends. The CDR3 DNA reads as TGTGCCAGCAGTTACGCCTTTGGCAGGGCCACCTACGAGCAGTACTTC. Translated, it gives CASSYAFGRATYEQYF.

This clone appeared a single time. The V gene is TRBV28, the J gene TRBJ2-7, with D uncertain. The germline V and J ends were trimmed by 3 bases and 6 bases, with 6 bases remaining between them. The CDR3 spans 11 residues. Germline CDR1 and CDR2: MDHEN and SYDVKM. The CDR3, as DNA: TGTGCCAGCAGTTTTAGTTCCGAGCAGTACTTC. The encoded protein is CASSFSSEQYF.

This clone was seen a handful of times. The J gene is TRBJ2-5, the V gene TRBV9; either TRBD1 or TRBD2 may fit D (5 bases each). This CDR3 has 14 residues. CDR1 SGDLS and CDR2 YYNGEE come from the germline V gene. Between the trimmed V and J ends, which lost 2 bases and 2 bases, there was a span of 10 bases. CDR3 protein: CASSVLEGQETQYF. CDR3 bases: TGTGCCAGCAGCGTTCTAGAGGGGCAAGAGACCCAGTACTTC.